The 21 T cell receptor beta chains reported below all come from one sample, sequenced in a study of spatial heterogeneity in lung cancer. TCRdb analysed the 5' RACE reads with MiXCR anew, one entry per CDR3 protein. Of 40,000 or so distinct CDR3 sequences listed, roughly 8% were seen once; the top ten hold under 30%. The time point: sample taken at primary tumor resection. Sequencing of whole RNA from tumor, nontumor lung or frozen PBMC involved no sorting. The sequences come from PBMCs, collected at surgery. The source of these receptors is a male donor with early-stage non-small cell lung cancer.

This clonotype has more than one count but fewer than ten. V and J are TRBV20-1 and TRBJ2-7; 11 bases agree with TRBD2. Per the germline V gene, CDR1 is DFQATT and CDR2 is SNEGSKA (reference sequence). Trimming cost V 0 bases and J 5 bases; bases outside gene matches: 15. The CDR3 extends over 18 amino acids. This CDR3 is CSARDVRYLAGGGHEQYV. As DNA, the CDR3 is TGCAGTGCTAGAGATGTCCGGTATCTAGCGGGAGGAGGCCACGAGCAGTACGTC.

This clonotype has only a few counts. The chain recombines TRBV7-9 with TRBJ1-6, with D possibly matching TRBD1 (6 bases). V was clipped by 1 base and J by 6 bases, with 10 bases between them. The germline CDR1 and CDR2 sequences are SEHNR and FQNEAQ (reference sequence). This CDR3 is built from 15 residues. CDR3 amino acids: CASSLGWTANSPLHF. DNA of the CDR3: TGTGCCAGCAGCTTAGGGTGGACAGCTAATTCACCCCTCCACTTT.

To note about this clonotype: A clone one base away is much larger, so this may be a read error. The chain combines TRBV2 with TRBJ2-2; 7 bases align to TRBD1. CDR1 is SNHLY, CDR2 FYNNEI, per germline. V dropped 8 bases and J dropped 3; count of bases not matched to a gene: 6. This CDR3 is built from 14 residues. The CDR3: CASEGQVYTGELFF. The CDR3 DNA is TGTGCCAGCGAAGGACAGGTTTACACCGGGGAGCTGTTTTTT.

This clonotype occurred a few times. The rearrangement links TRBV6-6 to TRBJ1-2; possible D gene TRBD1, 5 bases. The germline V and J ends were trimmed by 0 bases and 2 bases, with 7 bases remaining between them. Germline V gives CDR1 MNHNY, CDR2 SVGAGI (reference sequence). The CDR3 length is 14 residues. The CDR3, as DNA: TGTGCCAGCAGTTACTCGCGGGACAACTATGGCTACACCTTC. Residues: CASSYSRDNYGYTF.

The CDR3 loop reads CASSERRGWNEKLFF. CDR3 sequence (DNA): TGTGCCAGCAGTGAAAGGAGGGGGTGGAATGAAAAACTGTTTTTT. The chain couples TRBV6-1 to TRBJ1-4; D possibly corresponds to TRBD1 (6 bases). Germline V gene lookup returns CDR1 MNHNS and CDR2 SASEGT. Trimming cost V 2 bases and J 5 bases, with 12 bases left between them. The CDR3 spans 15 residues.

This clonotype has at least ten counts. The chain is built from TRBV7-8 and TRBJ2-3; 8 nucleotides match TRBD2. The CDR3 runs 17 residues. Germline V lookup: CDR1 SGHVS, CDR2 FQNEAQ. Trimming removed 1 base from V and 5 bases from J; junction bases left unmatched: 11. The CDR3 sequence: CASSLVRPGGPGDTQYF. The CDR3 bases are TGTGCCAGCAGCTTAGTAAGGCCGGGAGGGCCCGGAGATACGCAGTATTTT.

The chain combines TRBV7-6 with TRBJ2-7; D might be TRBD1 (6 bases). CDR1 and CDR2 from the germline V gene are SGHVS and FNYEAQ. The V end was cut by 4 bases, the J end by 4 bases, with 11 bases between. This CDR3 contains 13 residues. The CDR3 DNA reads TGTGCCAGCAGCTCCGAACAGGGTTACGAGCAGTACTTC. Its translation is CASSSEQGYEQYF.

This clonotype was seen many times. V and J are TRBV6-2 or TRBV6-3 and TRBJ1-5; the match to TRBD1 covers 7 bases. Looked up from germline, CDR1 is MNHEY and CDR2 is SVGEGT. V gave up 0 bases and J gave up 5 bases; unmatched junction bases: 4. The CDR3 spans 15 residues. The CDR3 loop reads CASSYSRQGDQPQHF. The CDR3 nucleotides read TGTGCCAGCAGTTACTCGAGACAGGGTGATCAGCCCCAGCATTTT.

This clonotype was seen only a few times. The chain joins TRBV19 to TRBJ1-1; maybe TRBD1 (6 bases). The CDR3 is 14 amino acids. Germline CDR1 and CDR2: LNHDA and SQIVND (reference sequence). V was trimmed by 7 bases and J by 1 base, leaving 13 bases between them. CDR3 nucleotides: TGTGCCAGTAATCCGGGGGCCTCGAACACTGAAGCTTTCTTT. Amino acids: CASNPGASNTEAFF.

The gene calls are TRBV9 and TRBJ2-3; D possibly corresponds to TRBD1 (6 bases). The CDR3 spans 16 residues. V gave up 4 bases and J gave up 0 bases, with 15 bases separating them. In germline, CDR1 is SGDLS, CDR2 YYNGEE. CDR3 loop: CASSSPPGVSTDTQYF. DNA for the CDR3: TGTGCCAGCAGCTCCCCCCCAGGGGTTAGCACAGATACGCAGTATTTT. Full variable domain (rest looked up from reference TRBV9 and TRBJ2-3): DSGVTQTPKHLITATGQRVTLRCSPRSGDLSVYWYQQSLDQGLQFLIQYYNGEERAKGNILERFSAQQFPDLHSELNLSSLELGDSALYFCASSSPPGVSTDTQYFGPGTRLTVL.

V is TRBV3-1 and J is TRBJ1-1; no clear D. V dropped 4 bases and J dropped 0 bases, with 9 bases sitting between them. Germline-derived CDR1 and CDR2 are LGHDT and YNNKEL (reference sequence). The CDR3 covers 14 residues. Written as DNA, the CDR3 is TGTGCCAGCAGCCCAGCGTGGGTGAACACTGAAGCTTTCTTT. Protein product: CASSPAWVNTEAFF.

The rearrangement joins TRBV11-2 to TRBJ2-3, with TRBD2 matching over 13 bases. The germline gives CDR1 SGHAT, CDR2 FQNNGV. The ends lost 5 bases at V and 5 bases at J; junction bases unmatched: 7. The CDR3 extends over 16 amino acids. The CDR3 DNA reads TGTGCCAGCAGCACCCGGACTAGCGGGAGTCTAGATACGCAGTATTTT. Protein product: CASSTRTSGSLDTQYF.

This clonotype was counted between two and nine times. The chain carries TRBV15 and TRBJ1-1, with D maybe TRBD1 (6 bases). Germline CDR1 reads LNHNV; CDR2 reads YYDKDF (reference sequence). The CDR3 runs 13 residues. V was clipped by 4 bases and J by 10 bases, with 16 bases between them. This CDR3 reads CATSTHRGAGAFF. Here the CDR3 DNA reads TGTGCCACCAGCACCCATAGGGGGGCAGGAGCTTTCTTT.

In regard to this clonotype: A much larger clone sits a single nucleotide away, making a read error possible. The V call is TRBV12-5, the J call TRBJ1-3; 7 nucleotides align to TRBD1. This CDR3 comprises 20 residues. Germline CDR1 is LGHNT and CDR2 is FRNRAP. CDR3 residues: CASALQTWTGRRISGTTIYF. CDR3 coding DNA: TGTGCTAGTGCCCTCCAAACCTGGACAGGCCGACGTATTTCTGGAACCACCATATATTTT.

This clonotype has at least ten counts. J is TRBJ2-7 and V is TRBV6-6; 7 bases agree with TRBD1. V lost 7 bases and J lost 3; bases outside the gene matches: 9. Germline V lookup: CDR1 MNHNY, CDR2 SVGAGI (reference sequence). The CDR3 has 14 amino acids. The CDR3 bases are TGTGCCAGCATCGATGACAGGGCCCTCTACGAGCAGTACGTC. Translating gives CASIDDRALYEQYV.

This clonotype was seen at least ten times. The chain links TRBV12-3 or TRBV12-4 to TRBJ2-3, with D perhaps assigned TRBD1 or TRBD2 (6 bases each). The V end was cut by 2 bases, the J end by 5 bases, with 11 bases between. The CDR3 consists of 14 residues. Here the CDR3 reads CASSLMGGRDTQYF. CDR3 nucleotides: TGTGCCAGCAGTTTAATGGGGGGCCGAGATACGCAGTATTTT.

This clonotype was counted only a few times. The junction does not match germline at one end; this may be a read error. The rearrangement links TRBV7-7 to TRBJ2-7; D is perhaps TRBD1 (6 bases). There are 13 residues in the CDR3. CDR1 and CDR2 from the germline V gene are SSHAT and FNYEAQ (reference sequence). The CDR3 coding sequence is TGTGCTAGCAGTCACGACAGGACGGGCGAGCAGTACTTC. Translating it yields CASSHDRTGEQYF.

The chain combines TRBV6-2 or TRBV6-3 with TRBJ1-6; D is perhaps TRBD1 (5 bases). Germline values: CDR1 MNHEY, CDR2 SVGEGT. The CDR3 sequence is 17 residues long. V shed 3 bases and J shed 0 bases, with 12 bases lying between them. The CDR3 nucleotides are TGTGCCAGCAGTTATCCGGGGCAGAGCTCCTATAATTCACCCCTCCACTTT. Protein: CASSYPGQSSYNSPLHF.

In this sample, this clonotype turned up a few times. The chain combines TRBV6-1 with TRBJ2-7; D remains unclear. This CDR3 has 14 residues. In germline, CDR1 is MNHNS, CDR2 SASEGT. V lost 4 bases and J lost 1, with 11 bases in between. The CDR3 is CASSGLGMSYEQYF. In DNA, the CDR3 is TGTGCCAGCAGTGGACTTGGGATGTCCTACGAGCAGTACTTC.

This clonotype has a count of ten or more. V and J are TRBV20-1 and TRBJ1-2, with D maybe TRBD1 (5 bases). This CDR3 contains 13 residues. Germline assignment: CDR1 DFQATT and CDR2 SNEGSKA (reference sequence). The ends were cut back, 5 bases at V and 3 bases at J, with 13 bases in the middle. CDR3 DNA: TGCAGTGCTTCCGCAGGGTCCGACTATGGCTACACCTTC. It translates to CSASAGSDYGYTF.

This clonotype occurred many times. This rearrangement joins TRBV6-2 or TRBV6-3 to TRBJ2-5; D not certain. Germline loops: CDR1 MNHEY, CDR2 SVGEGT. Trimming left V 1 base short and J 9 bases short, with 6 bases between. CDR3 size: 11 residues. CDR3 in amino acids: CASSYLGAQYF. For the CDR3, the DNA is TGTGCCAGCAGTTACTTAGGAGCCCAGTACTTC.